Each of the 30 T cell receptor beta chains below was sequenced from the same sample in a study of OX40 agonist ivuxolimab in advanced cancers. Sequencing was performed with immunoSEQ multiplex PCR; in TCRdb, only in-frame clones are kept and a portion is missing. The sample yields more than 45,000 clones, over 75% seen once. The specimen comprised CD4+ or CD8+ T cells sorted from blood, sampled in a trial of the OX40 agonist ivuxolimab. All receptors come from an adult with an advanced solid tumor such as melanoma, head and neck, liver or kidney cancer.

J is TRBJ1-1 and V is TRBV9, with 10 nucleotides matching TRBD1. The CDR3 has 15 amino acids. V gave up 4 bases and J gave up 6 bases; unmatched junction bases: 9. The germline gives CDR1 SGDLS, CDR2 YYNGEE. The chain's CDR3 is CASSPRTGGSSEAFF. CDR3 nucleotides: TGTGCCAGCAGCCCTCGGACAGGGGGAAGCTCTGAAGCTTTCTTT.

This clone appeared once. CDR3 protein: CASRNNREGLNTEAFF. Written as DNA, the CDR3 is TGTGCCAGCAGAAATAACAGGGAGGGATTGAACACTGAAGCTTTCTTT. The chain recombines TRBV13 with TRBJ1-1; perhaps TRBD1 as D (6 bases). The CDR3 consists of 16 residues. The V end lost 6 bases, the J end lost 0 bases, and 17 bases lay between the germline ends. Germline V lookup: CDR1 PRHDT, CDR2 FYEKMQ (reference sequence).

The V and J genes are TRBV11-3 and TRBJ2-7, with TRBD1 identical over 10 bases. Germline-derived CDR1 and CDR2 are SGHNT and YENEEA. The CDR3 extends over 13 amino acids. The V segment lost 11 bases and the J segment 6 bases; nucleotides outside the gene matches: 10. In DNA, the CDR3 is TGTGCCTCAGAAGACAGGGGGCCTGGCGAGCAGTACTTC. Translation gives CASEDRGPGEQYF.

In its sample, this clone was seen a few times. The rearrangement joins TRBV5-6 to TRBJ2-1, with D perhaps matching TRBD1 (5 bases). The length of the CDR3 is 14 residues. Looked up from germline, CDR1 is SGHDT and CDR2 is YYEEEE. Trimming shortened V by 0 bases and J by 6 bases, and 10 bases separated the two germline ends. The CDR3 DNA reads as TGTGCCAGCAGCTTGGTATTAGGGGTCAATGAGCAGTTCTTC. Translation gives CASSLVLGVNEQFF.

This chain joins TRBV6-6 and TRBJ2-5; perhaps TRBD1 as D (6 bases). Germline lookup yields CDR1 MNHNY and CDR2 SVGAGI (reference sequence). The CDR3 totals 14 residues. Trimming pared 6 bases from V and 2 bases from J, leaving 13 bases between. The CDR3 region has the DNA TGTGCCAGCAGCGCAGGGGTAGTACAAGAGACCCAGTACTTC. It is translated as CASSAGVVQETQYF.

J is TRBJ1-4 and V is TRBV11-2; 7 bases are shared with TRBD1. The CDR3 is 18 amino acids. Trimming at V came to 1 base and at J to 4 bases, leaving 12 bases not matched to a gene. Germline values: CDR1 SGHAT, CDR2 FQNNGV. The DNA for the CDR3 is TGTGCCAGCAGCTTAGCCGTCGTAATGGGACAGATTAATGAAAAACTGTTTTTT. It yields the protein CASSLAVVMGQINEKLFF.

The sample holds a few counts of this clone. The chain couples TRBV5-1 to TRBJ2-7; D is unresolved. CDR1 is SGHRS, CDR2 YFSETQ, per germline. The CDR3 runs 13 residues. The ends were cut back, 4 bases at V and 3 bases at J, with 11 bases in the middle. The CDR3 DNA follows: TGCGCCAGCAGCCAGGACGGGTTCTACGAGCAGTACTTC. Translating it yields CASSQDGFYEQYF.

This rearrangement joins TRBV5-1 to TRBJ2-2; 9 positions agree with TRBD2. CDR1 and CDR2 (germline): SGHRS, YFSETQ. The J segment lost 5 bases and the V segment lost 0 bases, leaving 5 bases of the junction unmatched. CDR3 length: 16 residues. CDR3 DNA: TGCGCCAGCAGCTTGGCAGCGGGGGGCCCAACCGGGGAGCTGTTTTTT. Residues: CASSLAAGGPTGELFF.

In this sample, this clone turned up a few times. The rearrangement joins TRBV11-2 to TRBJ1-2; 7 bases map to TRBD1. The CDR3 sequence is 15 residues long. Germline V gene sequence: CDR1 SGHAT, CDR2 FQNNGV. The J segment lost 1 base and the V segment lost 2 bases, leaving 4 bases of the junction unmatched. CDR3 bases: TGTGCCAGCAGCTTACGGACAGGCCATAACTATGGCTACACCTTC. Residues: CASSLRTGHNYGYTF. The whole variable domain, filled in from reference TRBV11-2 and TRBJ1-2, reads EAGVAQSPRYKIIEKRQSVAFWCNPISGHATLYWYQQILGQGPKLLIQFQNNGVVDDSQLPKDRFSAERLKGVDSTLKIQPAKLEDSAVYLCASSLRTGHNYGYTFGSGTRLTVV.

This chain joins TRBV7-8 and TRBJ1-1; D unclear. The length of the CDR3 is 14 residues. V lost 5 bases and J 1 base, leaving 11 bases between the germline ends. Germline V CDR1 and CDR2: SGHVS, FQNEAQ. The CDR3 reads CASSARETNTEAFF. In DNA form, the CDR3 reads TGTGCCAGCAGCGCTCGGGAAACGAACACTGAAGCTTTCTTT. Based on the CDR3 plus reference TRBV7-8 and TRBJ1-1, the full variable domain is GAGVSQSPRYKVAKRGQDVALRCDPISGHVSLFWYQQALGQGPEFLTYFQNEAQLDKSGLPSDRFFAERPEGSVSTLKIQRTQQEDSAVYLCASSARETNTEAFFGQGTRLTVV.

The rearrangement uses TRBV19 and TRBJ2-2; 11 bases align to TRBD2. CDR3 length equals 19 residues. The J segment lost 2 bases and the V segment lost 4 bases, leaving 12 bases of the junction unmatched. CDR1 is LNHDA, CDR2 SQIVND, per germline (reference sequence). The CDR3 is CASSTHPLAGGGNTGELFF. The CDR3 DNA reads as TGTGCCAGTAGTACCCACCCCTTAGCGGGGGGGGGCAACACCGGGGAGCTGTTTTTT.

This chain connects TRBV25-1 to TRBJ2-1; 12 bases line up with TRBD2. CDR3 length: 16 amino acids. Germline trimming cut 4 bases from V and 4 bases from J; bases unmatched to any gene: 5. CDR1 and CDR2 from the germline V gene are MGHDK and SYGVNS. The CDR3 spells CASSGPSGGAYNEQFF. The DNA for the CDR3 is TGTGCCAGCAGTGGTCCTAGCGGGGGGGCTTACAATGAGCAGTTCTTC.

This clone was counted between two and nine times. Other DNA sequences from this sample encode an identical CDR3 as well. J is TRBJ2-7 and V is TRBV29-1; D unclear. CDR1 is SQVTM, CDR2 ANQGSEA, per germline. V was trimmed by 4 bases and J by 1 base, leaving 5 bases between them. The CDR3 sequence is 11 residues long. The CDR3 here is CSVGLSYEQYF. As DNA, the CDR3 is TGCAGCGTTGGATTATCCTACGAGCAGTACTTC.

The chain combines TRBV10-3 with TRBJ2-5; tentative D call: TRBD1 (6 bases). Germline V CDR1 and CDR2: ENHRY, SYGVKD. The V gene lost 2 bases and the J gene lost 5 bases, with 15 bases spanning the gap. The CDR3 is made up of 15 amino acids. CDR3 residues: CAISEQGGTLETQYF. The CDR3 DNA is TGTGCCATCAGTGAGCAAGGGGGAACACTCGAGACCCAGTACTTC.

The chain combines TRBV9 with TRBJ2-1; TRBD2 matches 7 bases. This CDR3 comprises 18 residues. J gave up 0 bases and V 2 bases, and 11 bases lay outside the gene matches. In germline, CDR1 is SGDLS, CDR2 YYNGEE. CDR3 loop: CASSVRPSGGSSYNEQFF. The CDR3 region has the DNA TGTGCCAGCAGCGTGAGGCCCTCGGGGGGTTCCTCCTACAATGAGCAGTTCTTC.

V is TRBV19 and J is TRBJ2-1, with TRBD2 identical over 16 bases. With V trimmed by 6 bases and J by 3 bases, 8 bases remained unmatched. This CDR3 has 18 residues. Germline V gene sequence: CDR1 LNHDA, CDR2 SQIVND (reference sequence). The CDR3 coding sequence is TGTGCCAGTAGGACACCCGGGACTAGCGGGGGGGGCTACAATGAGCAGTTCTTC. This sequence encodes CASRTPGTSGGGYNEQFF.

The chain joins TRBV25-1 to TRBJ1-5; the D is unclear. CDR3 length: 13 amino acids. Germline V gene lookup returns CDR1 MGHDK and CDR2 SYGVNS. Trimming cost V 5 bases and J 9 bases, with 14 bases left between them. The DNA of the CDR3 is TGTGCCAGCAGTTTTCTATCCAATGGGCCCCAGCATTTT. It yields the protein CASSFLSNGPQHF.

This chain links TRBV5-1 with TRBJ1-6; the D is unclear. CDR1 and CDR2 from the germline V gene are SGHRS and YFSETQ. Trimming stripped 2 bases from V and 13 bases from J, with 13 bases between. The CDR3 extends over 13 amino acids. In nucleotides, the CDR3 is TGCGCCAGCAGCTTAGGGTCTGAAAGGCCCCTCCACTTT. Translating gives CASSLGSERPLHF. The entire variable domain, with the rest obtained from reference TRBV5-1 and TRBJ1-6, is as follows: KAGVTQTPRYLIKTRGQQVTLSCSPISGHRSVSWYQQTPGQGLQFLFEYFSETQRNKGNFPGRFSGRQFSNSRSEMNVSTLELGDSALYLCASSLGSERPLHFGNGTRLTVT.

J is TRBJ1-1 and V is TRBV4-2; 7 bases match TRBD1. Trimming cost V 1 base and J 1 base; bases outside gene matches: 3. The CDR3 runs 15 residues. Germline values: CDR1 LGHNA, CDR2 YNFKEQ. CDR3 region: CASSQGQGTNTEAFF. CDR3 bases: TGTGCCAGCAGCCAAGGACAGGGAACGAACACTGAAGCTTTCTTT.

This rearrangement joins TRBV2 to TRBJ2-3, with 10 bases that match TRBD2. Trimming cost V 7 bases and J 8 bases; bases outside gene matches: 9. This CDR3 has 14 residues. Per germline, CDR1 SNHLY and CDR2 FYNNEI. The CDR3 nucleotides are TGTGCCAGCAAAGTCGCTAGCGGGGGTGTTACGCAGTATTTT. The encoded protein is CASKVASGGVTQYF.

The sample holds a few counts of this clone. The J gene is TRBJ2-1, the V gene TRBV7-3, with D tentatively TRBD2 (6 bases). Trimming pared 5 bases from V and 7 bases from J, leaving 21 bases between. CDR1 and CDR2 (germline): SGHTA, FQGTGA. The length of the CDR3 is 16 residues. The chain's CDR3 is CASSPPGGWGRNEQFF. CDR3 DNA sequence: TGTGCCAGCAGCCCCCCTGGGGGTTGGGGGAGGAATGAGCAGTTCTTC. Combining the CDR3 with reference TRBV7-3 and TRBJ2-1 gives the whole variable domain GAGVSQTPSNKVTEKGKYVELRCDPISGHTALYWYRQSLGQGPEFLIYFQGTGAADDSGLPNDRFFAVRPEGSVSTLKIQRTERGDSAVYLCASSPPGGWGRNEQFFGPGTRLTVL.

This chain links TRBV18 with TRBJ1-5; 8 nucleotides line up with TRBD1. The germline V gene has CDR1 KGHSH and CDR2 LQKENI. J gave up 4 bases and V 6 bases, and 8 bases lay outside the gene matches. This CDR3 comprises 15 residues. Written as DNA, the CDR3 is TGTGCCAGCTCGCTAACAGGGGGTACGAATCAGCCCCAGCATTTT. This gives the protein CASSLTGGTNQPQHF.

V usage is TRBV5-1 and J usage is TRBJ1-1; D gene ambiguous. The CDR3 totals 16 residues. V lost 0 bases and J lost 0, with 12 bases in between. The germline V gene encodes CDR1 SGHRS and CDR2 YFSETQ. The CDR3 loop reads CASSLGTSGMNTEAFF. The CDR3 DNA reads TGCGCCAGCAGCTTGGGGACCAGTGGGATGAACACTGAAGCTTTCTTT.

The CDR3 bases are TGTGCCACCAACTACGGGACAGGGTTAGATTGGGCTTTCTTT. Its translation: CATNYGTGLDWAFF. This sequence joins TRBV19 and TRBJ1-1; 9 bases map to TRBD1. Germline-derived CDR1 and CDR2 are LNHDA and SQIVND (reference sequence). This CDR3 is 14 amino acids long. J gave up 11 bases and V 10 bases, and 17 bases lay outside the gene matches.

The chain employs TRBV9 and TRBJ1-6; no definite D call. V was shortened by 0 bases and J by 5 bases, with 12 bases between the two germline ends. The CDR3 has 16 amino acids. In germline, CDR1 is SGDLS, CDR2 YYNGEE. Written as DNA, the CDR3 is TGTGCCAGCAGCGTAGGAGCAAGGCGGGATAATTCACCCCTCCACTTT. As protein: CASSVGARRDNSPLHF.

V is TRBV2 and J is TRBJ2-2; D is possibly TRBD1 (6 bases). CDR1 SNHLY and CDR2 FYNNEI come from the germline V gene. The CDR3 spans 15 residues. The ends were cut back, 2 bases at V and 6 bases at J, with 13 bases in the middle. Here the CDR3 DNA reads TGTGCCAGCAGTGAATCGGGGCAGGGGTCCGGGGAGCTGTTTTTT. Amino acid sequence: CASSESGQGSGELFF.

This chain joins TRBV7-8 and TRBJ2-7, with a possible D match to TRBD2 (5 bases). In germline, CDR1 is SGHVS, CDR2 FQNEAQ. The ends were cut back, 5 bases at V and 3 bases at J, with 11 bases in the middle. The CDR3 sequence is 13 residues long. CDR3 in amino acids: CASSDGRDYEQYF. For the CDR3, the DNA is TGTGCCAGCAGCGACGGACGGGACTACGAGCAGTACTTC. The variable domain in full, completed from reference TRBV7-8 and TRBJ2-7, reads GAGVSQSPRYKVAKRGQDVALRCDPISGHVSLFWYQQALGQGPEFLTYFQNEAQLDKSGLPSDRFFAERPEGSVSTLKIQRTQQEDSAVYLCASSDGRDYEQYFGPGTRLTVT.

Only one count was recorded for this clone. J is TRBJ2-7 and V is TRBV9; 7 bases are a match to TRBD1. Germline V lookup: CDR1 SGDLS, CDR2 YYNGEE. The CDR3 extends over 14 amino acids. V lost 3 bases, J lost 2 bases, and 5 bases stayed unmatched. This CDR3 reads CASSGSTGTYEQYF. The CDR3 DNA is TGTGCCAGCAGCGGATCGACAGGGACCTACGAGCAGTACTTC.

The CDR3 sequence: CASSRTGGGYGYTF. The CDR3 nucleotides read TGTGCCAGCAGCAGGACAGGGGGAGGCTATGGCTACACCTTC. The chain recombines TRBV5-4 with TRBJ1-2; 10 nucleotides agree with TRBD1. This CDR3 comprises 14 residues. Trimming cost V 4 bases and J 4 bases; bases outside gene matches: 4. Germline loops: CDR1 SGHNT, CDR2 YYREEE (reference sequence). Full variable domain (missing parts from reference TRBV5-4 and TRBJ1-2): ETGVTQSPTHLIKTRGQQVTLRCSSQSGHNTVSWYQQALGQGPQFIFQYYREEENGRGNFPPRFSGLQFPNYSSELNVNALELDDSALYLCASSRTGGGYGYTFGSGTRLTVV.

The rearrangement uses TRBV28 and TRBJ2-1; D tentatively fits TRBD1 or TRBD2 (5 bases each). The CDR3 contains 14 residues. V was cut by 7 bases and J by 5 bases, with 15 bases left in between. Germline-derived CDR1 and CDR2 are MDHEN and SYDVKM. In DNA form, the CDR3 reads TGTGCCAGCACCACTTGGGACGGAGACAATGAGCAGTTCTTC. Translation: CASTTWDGDNEQFF. Looking up the rest from reference TRBV28 and TRBJ2-1 gives the full variable domain: DVKVTQSSRYLVKRTGEKVFLECVQDMDHENMFWYRQDPGLGLRLIYFSYDVKMKEKGDIPEGYSVSREKKERFSLILESASTNQTSMYLCASTTWDGDNEQFFGPGTRLTVL.